This is a list of T cell receptor beta chains from one sample in a study of beta chain features in type 1 diabetes. Measured with immunoSEQ multiplex PCR; TCRdb has only the in-frame clones, and not every one. The table records about 130,000 clones, 9% to 9.5% of them present only once. Specimen: central memory CD4+ T cells from blood. The receptors stem from a man between 18 and 35 years old in good health. Each CDR3 is given with its conserved first and last residue. Fields, in order: J gene, clone size, D gene, V gene, CDR3 protein, CDR3 DNA. The D gene is left open where the match is weak. A row's size may be missing; if present it is once, few, many or a size class.

TRBJ2-7 | . | . | TRBV28 | CASSSGSTYEQYF | TGTGCCAGCAGTTCCGGGAGCACCTACGAGCAGTACTTC
TRBJ1-4 | few | . | TRBV7-2 | CASSLGATNEKLFF | TGTGCCAGCAGCTTGGGCGCAACTAATGAAAAACTGTTTTTT
TRBJ1-5 | few | . | TRBV19 | CASSINFSGQPQHF | TGTGCCAGTAGTATCAATTTCAGCGGACAGCCCCAGCATTTT
TRBJ1-5 | . | TRBD1 | TRBV27 | CASSPRDSLVGQPQHF | TGTGCCAGCAGCCCCCGGGACAGCCTTGTCGGCCAGCCCCAGCATTTT
TRBJ1-6 | . | TRBD1 | TRBV19 | CASSSGQLNSPLHF | TGTGCCAGTAGTTCGGGACAGCTAAATTCACCCCTCCACTTT
TRBJ2-3 | many | . | TRBV7-2 | CASSSLGGGTGTDTQYF | TGTGCCAGCAGCTCACTCGGAGGTGGGACTGGCACAGATACGCAGTATTTT
TRBJ2-3 | . | . | TRBV7-2 | CASKPNGLASSTDTQYF | TGTGCCAGCAAACCCAATGGGCTAGCGAGTAGCACAGATACGCAGTATTTT
TRBJ1-3 | . | . | TRBV30 | CAFTGNRGYGNTIYF | TGTGCCTTTACAGGGAATAGGGGTTATGGAAACACCATATATTTT
TRBJ2-2 | . | . | TRBV11-2 | CASSPPGVYPGELFF | TGTGCCAGCAGCCCACCAGGGGTTTACCCCGGGGAGCTGTTTTTT
TRBJ1-3 | many | . | TRBV2 | CASSAISGNTIYF | TGTGCCAGCAGTGCTATCTCTGGAAACACCATATATTTT
TRBJ2-3 | . | TRBD2 | TRBV5-1 | CASKESGVYTDTQYF | TGCGCCAGCAAGGAAAGCGGGGTCTACACAGATACGCAGTATTTT
TRBJ1-2 | . | . | TRBV4-3 | CASSQDWGDHLYGYTF | TGCGCCAGCAGCCAAGATTGGGGGGACCACCTCTATGGCTACACCTTC
TRBJ2-3 | few | TRBD1 | TRBV19 | CASRTGPTDTQYF | TGTGCCAGTAGGACAGGGCCCACAGATACGCAGTATTTT
TRBJ2-1 | . | TRBD2 | TRBV11-2 | CASSWRGTYNEQFF | TGTGCCAGCAGCTGGCGGGGGACCTACAATGAGCAGTTCTTC
TRBJ1-5 | few | . | TRBV6-5 | CASSGGGGNQPQHF | TGTGCCAGCAGTGGCGGGGGGGGCAATCAGCCCCAGCATTTT
TRBJ1-5 | many | TRBD1 | TRBV28 | CASSPDRGTAFSNQPQHF | TGTGCCAGCAGCCCCGACCGGGGGACAGCTTTTAGCAATCAGCCCCAGCATTTT